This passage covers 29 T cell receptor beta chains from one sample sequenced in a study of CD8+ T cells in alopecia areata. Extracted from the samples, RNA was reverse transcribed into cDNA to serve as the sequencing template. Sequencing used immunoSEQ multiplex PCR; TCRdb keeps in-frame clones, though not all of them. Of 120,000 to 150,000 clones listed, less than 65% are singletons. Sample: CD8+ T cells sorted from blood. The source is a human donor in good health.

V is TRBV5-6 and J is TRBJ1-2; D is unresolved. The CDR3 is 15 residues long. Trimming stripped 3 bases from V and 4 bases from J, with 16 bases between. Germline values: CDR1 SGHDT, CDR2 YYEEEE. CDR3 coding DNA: TGTGCCAGCAGCTCAGAAAGGACTATTGTCTATGGCTACACCTTC. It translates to CASSSERTIVYGYTF.

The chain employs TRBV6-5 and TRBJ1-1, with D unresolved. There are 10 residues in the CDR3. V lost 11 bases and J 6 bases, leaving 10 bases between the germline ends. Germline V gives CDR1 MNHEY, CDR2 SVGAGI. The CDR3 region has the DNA TGTGCCTCCGCAGTGTCTGAAGCTTTCTTT. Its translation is CASAVSEAFF.

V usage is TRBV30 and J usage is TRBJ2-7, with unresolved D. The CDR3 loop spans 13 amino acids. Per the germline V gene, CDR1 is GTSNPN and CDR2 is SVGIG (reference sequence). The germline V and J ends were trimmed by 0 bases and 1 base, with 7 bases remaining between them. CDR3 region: CAWSVRGSYEQYF. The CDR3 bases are TGTGCCTGGAGTGTACGCGGATCCTACGAGCAGTACTTC.

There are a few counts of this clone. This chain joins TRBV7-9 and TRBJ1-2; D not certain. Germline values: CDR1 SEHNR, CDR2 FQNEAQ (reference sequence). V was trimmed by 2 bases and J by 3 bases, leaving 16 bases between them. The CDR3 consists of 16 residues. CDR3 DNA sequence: TGTGCCAGCAGCTTAATTCGAAATTTTGGTGACTATGGCTACACCTTC. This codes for CASSLIRNFGDYGYTF.

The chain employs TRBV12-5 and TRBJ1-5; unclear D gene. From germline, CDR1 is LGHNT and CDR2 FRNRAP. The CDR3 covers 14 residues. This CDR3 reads CATPGRNSNQPQHF. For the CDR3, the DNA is TGTGCCACACCCGGGCGGAATAGCAATCAGCCCCAGCATTTT.

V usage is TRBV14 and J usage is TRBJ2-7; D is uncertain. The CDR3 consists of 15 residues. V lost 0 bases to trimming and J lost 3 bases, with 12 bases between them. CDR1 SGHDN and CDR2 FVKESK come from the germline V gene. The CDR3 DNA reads TGTGCCAGCAGCCAAGAAACCAGGAGCCTCTACGAGCAGTACTTC. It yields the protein CASSQETRSLYEQYF.

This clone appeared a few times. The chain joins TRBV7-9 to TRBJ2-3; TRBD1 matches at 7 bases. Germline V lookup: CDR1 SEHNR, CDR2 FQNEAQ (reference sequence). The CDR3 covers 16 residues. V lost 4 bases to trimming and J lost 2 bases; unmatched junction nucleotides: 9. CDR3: CASSYAGTENTDTQYF. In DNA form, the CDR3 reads TGTGCCAGCAGCTACGCCGGGACAGAGAACACAGATACGCAGTATTTT.

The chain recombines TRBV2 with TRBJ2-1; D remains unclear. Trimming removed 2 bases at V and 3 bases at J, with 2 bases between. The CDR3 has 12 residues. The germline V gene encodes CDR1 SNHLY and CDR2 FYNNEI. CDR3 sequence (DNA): TGTGCCAGCAGTGAACTCTACAATGAGCAGTTCTTC. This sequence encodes CASSELYNEQFF.

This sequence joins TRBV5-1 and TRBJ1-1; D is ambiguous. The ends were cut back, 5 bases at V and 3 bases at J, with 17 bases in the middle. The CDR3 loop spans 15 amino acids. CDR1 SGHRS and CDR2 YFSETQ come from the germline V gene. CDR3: CASRSDRAPYTEAFF. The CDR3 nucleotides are TGCGCCAGCAGGTCGGATCGGGCCCCTTACACTGAAGCTTTCTTT.

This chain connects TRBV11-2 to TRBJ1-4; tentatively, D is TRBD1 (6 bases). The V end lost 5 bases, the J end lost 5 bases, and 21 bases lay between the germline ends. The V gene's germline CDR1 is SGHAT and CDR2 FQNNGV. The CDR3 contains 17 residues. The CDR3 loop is CASSSLIQGGLNEKLFF. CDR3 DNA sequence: TGTGCCAGCAGCAGCTTGATACAGGGAGGCCTAAATGAAAAACTGTTTTTT.

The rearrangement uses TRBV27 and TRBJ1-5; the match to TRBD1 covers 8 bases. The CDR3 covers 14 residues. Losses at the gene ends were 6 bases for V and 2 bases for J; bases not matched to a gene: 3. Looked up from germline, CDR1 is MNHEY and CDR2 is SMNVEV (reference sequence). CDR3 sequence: CASSVQGGNQPQHF. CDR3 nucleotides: TGTGCCAGCAGCGTACAGGGGGGCAATCAGCCCCAGCATTTT.

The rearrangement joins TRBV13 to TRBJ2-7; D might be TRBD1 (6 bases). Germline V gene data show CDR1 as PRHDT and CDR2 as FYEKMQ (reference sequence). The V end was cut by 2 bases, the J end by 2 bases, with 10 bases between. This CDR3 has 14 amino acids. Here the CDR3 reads CASSLNRDAYEQYF. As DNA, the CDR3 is TGTGCCAGCAGCTTAAACAGGGACGCCTACGAGCAGTACTTC.

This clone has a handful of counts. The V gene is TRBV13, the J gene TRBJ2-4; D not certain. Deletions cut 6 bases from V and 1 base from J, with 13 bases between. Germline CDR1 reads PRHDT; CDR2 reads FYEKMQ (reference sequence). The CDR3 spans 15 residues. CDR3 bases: TGTGCCAGCAGTCCACACAGCGCGGCCAAAAACATTCAGTACTTC. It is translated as CASSPHSAAKNIQYF.

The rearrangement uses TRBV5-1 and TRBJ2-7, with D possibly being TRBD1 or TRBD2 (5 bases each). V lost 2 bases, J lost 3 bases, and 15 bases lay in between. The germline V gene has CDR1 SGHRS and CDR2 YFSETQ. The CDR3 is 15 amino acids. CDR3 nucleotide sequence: TGCGCCAGCAGCTTAGAGCGGTGGGGCATCTACGAGCAGTACTTC. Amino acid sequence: CASSLERWGIYEQYF.

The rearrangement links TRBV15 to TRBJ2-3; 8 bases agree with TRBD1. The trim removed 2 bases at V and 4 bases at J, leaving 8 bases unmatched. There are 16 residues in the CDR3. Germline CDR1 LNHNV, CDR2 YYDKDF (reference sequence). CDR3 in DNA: TGTGCCACCAGCAGACAAGGACAGGGTCCCGCAGATACGCAGTATTTT. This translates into CATSRQGQGPADTQYF.

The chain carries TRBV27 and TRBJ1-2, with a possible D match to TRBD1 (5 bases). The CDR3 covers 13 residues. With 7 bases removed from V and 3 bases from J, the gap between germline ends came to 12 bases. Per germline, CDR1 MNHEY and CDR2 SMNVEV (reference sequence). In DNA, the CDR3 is TGTGCCAGCAAGAGGGTGGGGGACTATGGCTACACCTTC. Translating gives CASKRVGDYGYTF.

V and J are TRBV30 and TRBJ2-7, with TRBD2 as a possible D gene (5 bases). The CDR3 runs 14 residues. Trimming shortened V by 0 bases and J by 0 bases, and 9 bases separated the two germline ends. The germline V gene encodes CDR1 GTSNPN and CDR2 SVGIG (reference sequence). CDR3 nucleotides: TGTGCCTGGAGTGTAATTGACTACTCCTACGAGCAGTACTTC. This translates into CAWSVIDYSYEQYF.

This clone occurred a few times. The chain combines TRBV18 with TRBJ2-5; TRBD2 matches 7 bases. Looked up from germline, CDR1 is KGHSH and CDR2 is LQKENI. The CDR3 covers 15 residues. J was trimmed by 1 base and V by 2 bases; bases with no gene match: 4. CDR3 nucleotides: TGTGCCAGCTCACCAGCGGGGGTACTCCAAGAGACCCAGTACTTC. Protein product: CASSPAGVLQETQYF.

CDR3 nucleotides: TGTGCCAGCGGAACAGAGACCCAGTACTTC. It codes for CASGTETQYF. The chain joins TRBV27 to TRBJ2-5; D is ambiguous. This CDR3 is 10 amino acids long. V lost 8 bases and J lost 4, with 5 bases in between. The germline V gene encodes CDR1 MNHEY and CDR2 SMNVEV (reference sequence).

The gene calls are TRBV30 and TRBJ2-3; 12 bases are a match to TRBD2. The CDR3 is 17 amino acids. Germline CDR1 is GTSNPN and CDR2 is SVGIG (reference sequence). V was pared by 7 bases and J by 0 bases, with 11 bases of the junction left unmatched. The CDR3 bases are TGTGCCTACAGACCGGGACTAGCGGGCTCTAGCACAGATACGCAGTATTTT. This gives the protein CAYRPGLAGSSTDTQYF. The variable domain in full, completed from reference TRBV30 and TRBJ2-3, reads SQTIHQWPATLVQPVGSPLSLECTVEGTSNPNLYWYRQAAGRGLQLLFYSVGIGQISSEVPQNLSASRPQDRQFILSSKKLLLSDSGFYLCAYRPGLAGSSTDTQYFGPGTRLTVL.

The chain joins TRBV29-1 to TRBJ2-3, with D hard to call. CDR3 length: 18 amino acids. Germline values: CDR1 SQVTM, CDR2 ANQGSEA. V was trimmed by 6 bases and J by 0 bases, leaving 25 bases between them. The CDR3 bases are TGCAGCGTGAAGGAGACTCTTTCGCTTAGACCTAGCACAGATACGCAGTATTTT. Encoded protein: CSVKETLSLRPSTDTQYF.

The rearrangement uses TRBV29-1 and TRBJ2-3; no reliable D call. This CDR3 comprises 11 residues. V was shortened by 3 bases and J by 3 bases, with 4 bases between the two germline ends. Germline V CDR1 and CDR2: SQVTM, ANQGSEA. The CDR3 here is CSVEGTDTQYF. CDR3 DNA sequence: TGCAGCGTTGAGGGGACAGATACGCAGTATTTT.

The CDR3 DNA reads TGTGCCAGCAGTAACGGGGGGAAGAGCCAGCCCCAGCATTTT. Encoded protein: CASSNGGKSQPQHF. The genes are TRBV6-5 and TRBJ1-5; a weak D match, TRBD1 (5 bases). This CDR3 has 14 amino acids. Per the germline V gene, CDR1 is MNHEY and CDR2 is SVGAGI. Trimming took off 5 bases at V and 7 bases at J, with 15 bases between the two ends.

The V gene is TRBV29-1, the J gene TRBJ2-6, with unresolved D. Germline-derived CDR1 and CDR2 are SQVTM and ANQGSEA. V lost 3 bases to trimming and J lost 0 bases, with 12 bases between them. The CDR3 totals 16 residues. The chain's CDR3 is CSVEVKSVSGANVLTF. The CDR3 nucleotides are TGCAGCGTTGAGGTCAAGAGTGTCTCTGGGGCCAACGTCCTGACTTTC.

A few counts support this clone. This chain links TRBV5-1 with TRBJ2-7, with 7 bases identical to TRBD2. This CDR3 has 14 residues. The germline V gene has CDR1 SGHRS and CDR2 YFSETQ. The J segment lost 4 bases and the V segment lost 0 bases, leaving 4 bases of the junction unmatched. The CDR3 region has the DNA TGCGCCAGCAGCTTGGGGACTAGTTTGTACGAGCAGTACTTC. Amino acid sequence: CASSLGTSLYEQYF.

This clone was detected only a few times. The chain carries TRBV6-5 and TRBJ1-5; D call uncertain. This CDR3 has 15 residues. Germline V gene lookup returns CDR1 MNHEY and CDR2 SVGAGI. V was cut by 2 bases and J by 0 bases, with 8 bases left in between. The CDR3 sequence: CASSYGRGSNQPQHF. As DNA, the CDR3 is TGTGCCAGCAGTTACGGCCGAGGTAGCAATCAGCCCCAGCATTTT.

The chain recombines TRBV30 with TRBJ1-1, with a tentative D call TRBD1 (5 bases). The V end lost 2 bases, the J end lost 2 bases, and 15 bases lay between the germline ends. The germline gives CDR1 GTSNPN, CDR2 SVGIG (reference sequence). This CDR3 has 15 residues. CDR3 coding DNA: TGTGCCTGGAGTCCTCCCGGGACTTCTAACACTGAAGCTTTCTTT. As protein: CAWSPPGTSNTEAFF.

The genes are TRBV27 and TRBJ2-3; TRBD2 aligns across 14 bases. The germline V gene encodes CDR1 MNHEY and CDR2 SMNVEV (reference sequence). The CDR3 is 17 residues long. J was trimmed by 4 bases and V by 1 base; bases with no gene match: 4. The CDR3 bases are TGTGCCAGCAGTTTATTGGGACTAGCGGGAGCGCCAGATACGCAGTATTTT. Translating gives CASSLLGLAGAPDTQYF.

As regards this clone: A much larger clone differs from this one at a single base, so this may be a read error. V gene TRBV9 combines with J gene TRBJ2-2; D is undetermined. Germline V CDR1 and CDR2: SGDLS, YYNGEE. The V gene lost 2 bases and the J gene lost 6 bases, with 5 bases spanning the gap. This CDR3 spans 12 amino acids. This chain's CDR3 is CASSVLAGELFF. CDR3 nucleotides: TGTGCCAGCAGCGTCTTGGCCGGGGAGCTGTTTTTT.